The next 18 T cell receptor beta chains were all read from a single sample in a study of lymphopenia after photon versus proton radiotherapy. TCRdb keeps only in-frame clones here, not all; method: immunoSEQ multiplex PCR. The sample carries some 41,000 clones, over 65% recorded once. The input for sequencing was peripheral blood, taken from a patient treated with photon-based radiotherapy. The receptors originated from a man aged 45-60 years with gastric cancer.

This rearrangement joins TRBV5-6 to TRBJ2-4, with TRBD2 as a possible D gene (6 bases). Trimming cost V 3 bases and J 10 bases, with 17 bases left between them. Germline V CDR1 and CDR2: SGHDT, YYEEEE. There are 14 residues in the CDR3. CDR3 nucleotide sequence: TGTGCCAGCAGCTCCGCCTGGACCGGGGGAATTCAGTACTTC. This codes for CASSSAWTGGIQYF.

The gene calls are TRBV28 and TRBJ2-7; TRBD2 aligns across 8 bases. Unmatched junction bases numbered 10, after V lost 5 bases and J lost 7 bases. Germline CDR1 and CDR2: MDHEN and SYDVKM. The length of the CDR3 is 14 residues. The CDR3 loop reads CASSPASGSVEQYF. Here the CDR3 DNA reads TGTGCCAGCAGTCCCGCCAGCGGGAGTGTTGAGCAGTACTTC.

The chain has TRBV6-6 and TRBJ2-7, with D tentatively TRBD1 (5 bases). The CDR3 spans 15 residues. V was trimmed by 2 bases and J by 3 bases, leaving 14 bases between them. Germline V gene sequence: CDR1 MNHNY, CDR2 SVGAGI (reference sequence). The CDR3 nucleotides read TGTGCCAGCAGTTACCCGGAGCGCAGGGTCTACGAGCAGTACTTC. It translates to CASSYPERRVYEQYF.

CDR3 region: CASSQSNNEQFF. The CDR3, as DNA: TGCGCCAGCAGCCAGAGCAACAATGAGCAGTTCTTC. The chain is built from TRBV4-1 and TRBJ2-1; D call uncertain. V was shortened by 3 bases and J by 5 bases, with 5 bases between the two germline ends. The CDR3 runs 12 residues. CDR1 MGHRA and CDR2 YSYEKL come from the germline V gene.

The chain links TRBV14 to TRBJ2-5; 10 bases are a match to TRBD2. The tail of the sequence fits TRBJ2-7 better, so the J call may be wrong. CDR3 length: 15 residues. CDR1 and CDR2 from the germline V gene are SGHDN and FVKESK. The chain's CDR3 is CASSPSGSGLYEQYF. CDR3 nucleotides: TGTGCCAGCAGCCCTAGCGGGAGTGGTTTATACGAGCAGTACTTC.

The chain employs TRBV29-1 and TRBJ2-3, with TRBD2 identical over 7 bases. V dropped 3 bases and J dropped 4; count of bases not matched to a gene: 7. From germline, CDR1 is SQVTM and CDR2 ANQGSEA. The CDR3 extends over 14 amino acids. For the CDR3, the DNA is TGCAGCGTTGAGGGCGGGAGCGGGGCAGATACGCAGTATTTT. Protein sequence: CSVEGGSGADTQYF.

The rearrangement uses TRBV4-1 and TRBJ1-2; TRBD1 matches 7 bases. The CDR3 has 15 residues. Germline CDR1 MGHRA, CDR2 YSYEKL. After removal of 1 base from V and 4 bases from J, the junction contained 6 bases not matched to a gene. The chain's CDR3 is CASSQAQGGGYGYTF. In nucleotides, the CDR3 is TGCGCCAGCAGCCAAGCTCAGGGGGGTGGCTATGGCTACACCTTC.

The V and J genes are TRBV2 and TRBJ2-3, with D maybe TRBD2 (6 bases). This CDR3 comprises 15 residues. The germline V gene has CDR1 SNHLY and CDR2 FYNNEI. V gave up 7 bases and J gave up 0 bases, with 14 bases separating them. DNA for the CDR3: TGTGCCAGCAACGGACTACCCGCTAGCACAGATACGCAGTATTTT. Translating it yields CASNGLPASTDTQYF.

This chain uses TRBV5-5 with TRBJ2-2; 10 nucleotides match TRBD2. The CDR3 length is 16 residues. The germline CDR1 and CDR2 sequences are SGHKS and YYEKEE (reference sequence). Trimming cost V 3 bases and J 1 base; bases outside gene matches: 3. In DNA form, the CDR3 reads TGTGCCAGCAGCTACGGACTAGCGGAGAACACCGGGGAGCTGTTTTTT. It encodes CASSYGLAENTGELFF.

This clone was counted once. J is TRBJ2-4 and V is TRBV5-6; tentatively, D is TRBD1 (6 bases). The CDR3 has 14 amino acids. The V end was cut by 4 bases, the J end by 2 bases, with 10 bases between. Germline CDR1 SGHDT, CDR2 YYEEEE. The CDR3 spells CASSPGVSKNIQYF. Written as DNA, the CDR3 is TGTGCCAGCAGCCCAGGGGTATCCAAAAACATTCAGTACTTC.

The CDR3 DNA follows: TGTGCCAGCAGTGGGAGCGGGAGCACAGATACGCAGTATTTT. Translation: CASSGSGSTDTQYF. The chain couples TRBV6-1 to TRBJ2-3; D may be TRBD2 (6 bases). The V gene lost 4 bases and the J gene lost 0 bases, with 8 bases spanning the gap. This CDR3 has 14 amino acids. The V gene's germline CDR1 is MNHNS and CDR2 SASEGT.

This chain links TRBV25-1 with TRBJ1-5; D gene unclear. The V end lost 3 bases, the J end lost 6 bases, and 12 bases lay between the germline ends. This CDR3 spans 14 amino acids. Germline lookup yields CDR1 MGHDK and CDR2 SYGVNS. CDR3 protein: CASSEIGRSQPQHF. The DNA of the CDR3 is TGTGCCAGCAGTGAGATCGGGCGGTCTCAGCCCCAGCATTTT.

This clone was counted only a few times. The chain is built from TRBV7-6 and TRBJ2-7, with D perhaps matching TRBD2 (6 bases). V was trimmed by 1 base and J by 7 bases, leaving 14 bases between them. CDR1 and CDR2 from the germline V gene are SGHVS and FNYEAQ. The CDR3 is made up of 14 amino acids. The CDR3 loop reads CASSLGGVGGEQYF. The CDR3 bases are TGTGCCAGCAGCTTAGGGGGGGTCGGTGGAGAGCAGTACTTC.

The chain recombines TRBV30 with TRBJ1-1; possibly TRBD1 for D (5 bases). In germline, CDR1 is GTSNPN, CDR2 SVGIG (reference sequence). The V end lost 0 bases, the J end lost 3 bases, and 14 bases lay between the germline ends. This CDR3 is 15 amino acids long. CDR3 bases: TGTGCCTGGAGTGTAGGTTGGGGGGGAGACACTGAAGCTTTCTTT. Protein sequence: CAWSVGWGGDTEAFF.

This rearrangement joins TRBV18 to TRBJ1-1, with D perhaps matching TRBD1 (5 bases). There are 14 residues in the CDR3. Germline loops: CDR1 KGHSH, CDR2 LQKENI. V was clipped by 0 bases and J by 4 bases, with 9 bases between them. The CDR3 DNA reads TGTGCCAGCTCACCACCGGGGCTTGGCACTGAAGCTTTCTTT. Its protein product is CASSPPGLGTEAFF.

This clone was seen a few times. J is TRBJ2-1 and V is TRBV27, with a tentative D call TRBD2 (5 bases). V was pared by 8 bases and J by 0 bases, with 17 bases between. The CDR3 totals 16 residues. CDR1 and CDR2 (germline): MNHEY, SMNVEV (reference sequence). Written as DNA, the CDR3 is TGTGCCAGCCATTCCTCTAGCCTAATCTCCTACAATGAGCAGTTCTTC. It translates to CASHSSSLISYNEQFF.

The CDR3 reads CASSTRASNTQYF. CDR3 in DNA: TGCGCCAGCAGCACCCGAGCATCAAATACGCAGTATTTT. This chain connects TRBV4-3 to TRBJ2-3; D is ambiguous. Trimming took off 5 bases at V and 7 bases at J, with 13 bases between the two ends. Germline CDR1 reads LGHNA; CDR2 reads YSLEER. This CDR3 is 13 amino acids long.

This chain joins TRBV2 and TRBJ2-2, with TRBD2 as a possible D gene (5 bases). Germline V gene sequence: CDR1 SNHLY, CDR2 FYNNEI. This CDR3 has 13 amino acids. V lost 6 bases and J 7 bases, leaving 12 bases between the germline ends. CDR3 sequence: CASSRDVDGELFF. The CDR3 DNA follows: TGTGCCAGCAGCCGGGATGTTGACGGGGAGCTGTTTTTT.